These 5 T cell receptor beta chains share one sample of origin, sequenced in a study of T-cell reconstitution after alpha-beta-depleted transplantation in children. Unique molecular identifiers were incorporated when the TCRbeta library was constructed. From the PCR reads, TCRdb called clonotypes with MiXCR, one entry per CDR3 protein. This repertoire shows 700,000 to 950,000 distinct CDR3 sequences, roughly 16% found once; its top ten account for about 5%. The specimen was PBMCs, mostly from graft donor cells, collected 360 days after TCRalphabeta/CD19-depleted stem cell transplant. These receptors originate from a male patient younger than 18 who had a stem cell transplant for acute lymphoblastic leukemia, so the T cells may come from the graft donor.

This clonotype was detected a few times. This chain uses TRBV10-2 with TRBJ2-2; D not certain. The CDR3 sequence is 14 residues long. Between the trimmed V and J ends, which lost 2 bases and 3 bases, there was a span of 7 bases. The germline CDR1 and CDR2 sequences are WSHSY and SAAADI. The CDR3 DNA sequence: TGCGCCAGCAGTGAGAGTGGGGACACCGGGGAGCTGTTTTTT. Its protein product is CASSESGDTGELFF.

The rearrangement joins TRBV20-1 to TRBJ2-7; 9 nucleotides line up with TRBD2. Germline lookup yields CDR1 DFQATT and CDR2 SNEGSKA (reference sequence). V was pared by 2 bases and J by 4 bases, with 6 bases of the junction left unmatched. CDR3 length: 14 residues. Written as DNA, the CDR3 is TGCAGTGCTAGAAGGCGGGAGGGCCCTTACGAGCAGTACTTC. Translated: CSARRREGPYEQYF.

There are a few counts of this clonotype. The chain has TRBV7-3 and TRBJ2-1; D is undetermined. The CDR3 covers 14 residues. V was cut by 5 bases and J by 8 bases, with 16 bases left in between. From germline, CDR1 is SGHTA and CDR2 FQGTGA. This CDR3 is CASSPSRGNHEQFF. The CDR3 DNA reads TGTGCCAGCAGCCCCTCTCGAGGAAACCATGAGCAGTTCTTC.

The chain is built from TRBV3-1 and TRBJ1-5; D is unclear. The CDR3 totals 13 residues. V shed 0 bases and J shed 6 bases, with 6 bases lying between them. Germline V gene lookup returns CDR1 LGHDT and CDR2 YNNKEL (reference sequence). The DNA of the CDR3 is TGTGCCAGCAGCCAAGATATCTTTCAGCCCCAGCATTTT. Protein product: CASSQDIFQPQHF.

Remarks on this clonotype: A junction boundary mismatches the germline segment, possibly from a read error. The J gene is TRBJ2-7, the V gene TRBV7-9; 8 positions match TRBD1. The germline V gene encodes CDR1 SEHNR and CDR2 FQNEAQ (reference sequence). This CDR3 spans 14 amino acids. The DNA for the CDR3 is TGTTCCAGCAGCCCACAGGGACAGGCCTACGAGCAGTACTTC. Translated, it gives CSSSPQGQAYEQYF.